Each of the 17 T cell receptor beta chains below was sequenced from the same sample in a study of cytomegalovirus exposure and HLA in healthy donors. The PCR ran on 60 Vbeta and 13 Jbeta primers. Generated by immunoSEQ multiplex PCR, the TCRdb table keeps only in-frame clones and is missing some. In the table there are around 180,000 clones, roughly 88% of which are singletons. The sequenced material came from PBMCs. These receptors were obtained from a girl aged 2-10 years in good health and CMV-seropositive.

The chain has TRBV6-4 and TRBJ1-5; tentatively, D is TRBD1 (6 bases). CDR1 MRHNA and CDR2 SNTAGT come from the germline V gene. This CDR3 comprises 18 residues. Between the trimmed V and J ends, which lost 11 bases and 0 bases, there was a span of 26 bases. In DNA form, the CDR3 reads TGTGCCGGGTTGACAGGACCTATCTTCCCAGATAGCAATCAGCCCCAGCATTTT. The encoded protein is CAGLTGPIFPDSNQPQHF.

The chain's CDR3 is CAWTPGQDDNEQFF. The CDR3 DNA follows: TGTGCCTGGACCCCGGGACAAGACGACAATGAGCAGTTCTTC. The chain links TRBV30 to TRBJ2-1; D possibly corresponds to TRBD1 (6 bases). Trimming took off 4 bases at V and 5 bases at J, with 15 bases between the two ends. CDR1 and CDR2 (germline): GTSNPN, SVGIG (reference sequence). This CDR3 comprises 14 residues.

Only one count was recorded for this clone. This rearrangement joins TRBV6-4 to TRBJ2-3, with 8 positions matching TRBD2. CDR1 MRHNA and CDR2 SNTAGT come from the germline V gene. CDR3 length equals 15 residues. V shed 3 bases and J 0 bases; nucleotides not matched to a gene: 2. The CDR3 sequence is CASSELAGSTDTQYF. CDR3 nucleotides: TGTGCCAGCAGTGAGTTAGCGGGAAGCACAGATACGCAGTATTTT.

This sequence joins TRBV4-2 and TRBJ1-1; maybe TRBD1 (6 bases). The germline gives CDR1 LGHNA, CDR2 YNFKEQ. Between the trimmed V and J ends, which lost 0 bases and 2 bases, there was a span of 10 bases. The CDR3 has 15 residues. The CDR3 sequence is CASSQEDRRNTEAFF. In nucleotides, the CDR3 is TGTGCCAGCAGCCAAGAGGACAGACGCAACACTGAAGCTTTCTTT.

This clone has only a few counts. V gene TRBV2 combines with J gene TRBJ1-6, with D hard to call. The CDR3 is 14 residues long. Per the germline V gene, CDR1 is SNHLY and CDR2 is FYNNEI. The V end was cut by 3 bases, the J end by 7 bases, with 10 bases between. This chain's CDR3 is CASSDRQRNSPLHF. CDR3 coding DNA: TGTGCCAGCAGTGACAGACAACGGAATTCACCCCTCCACTTT.

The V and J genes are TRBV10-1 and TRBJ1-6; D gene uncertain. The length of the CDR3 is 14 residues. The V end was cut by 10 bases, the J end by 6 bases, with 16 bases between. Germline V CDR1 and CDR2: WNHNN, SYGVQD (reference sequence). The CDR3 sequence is CANPRRRGNSPLHF. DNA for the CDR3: TGCGCCAACCCTCGGAGGCGGGGTAATTCACCCCTCCACTTT.

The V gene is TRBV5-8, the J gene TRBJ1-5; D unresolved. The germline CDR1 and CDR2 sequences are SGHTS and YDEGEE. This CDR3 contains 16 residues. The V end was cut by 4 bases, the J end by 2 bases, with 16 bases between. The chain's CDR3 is CASSREGDRGNQPQHF. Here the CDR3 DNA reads TGTGCCAGCAGCCGGGAGGGCGACCGGGGCAATCAGCCCCAGCATTTT.

The DNA of the CDR3 is TGTGCCAGCAGTTTTGTGAGGGACAGGGGGCGCTTCGAGACCCAGTACTTC. It is translated as CASSFVRDRGRFETQYF. V gene TRBV28 combines with J gene TRBJ2-5; 12 bases match TRBD1. The germline V gene encodes CDR1 MDHEN and CDR2 SYDVKM. CDR3 length equals 17 residues. V gave up 3 bases and J gave up 5 bases; unmatched junction bases: 10.

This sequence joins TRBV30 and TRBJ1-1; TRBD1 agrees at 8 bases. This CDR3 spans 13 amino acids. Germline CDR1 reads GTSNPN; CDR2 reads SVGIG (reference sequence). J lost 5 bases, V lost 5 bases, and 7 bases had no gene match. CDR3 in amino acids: CAWRTGFGTEAFF. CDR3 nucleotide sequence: TGTGCCTGGCGGACAGGGTTTGGGACTGAAGCTTTCTTT.

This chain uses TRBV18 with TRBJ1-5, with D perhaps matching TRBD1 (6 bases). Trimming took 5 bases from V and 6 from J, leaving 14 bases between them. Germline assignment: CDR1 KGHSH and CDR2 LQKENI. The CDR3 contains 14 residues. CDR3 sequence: CASSSEQGSQPQHF. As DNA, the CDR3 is TGTGCCAGCTCATCAGAACAGGGATCTCAGCCCCAGCATTTT.

The DNA for the CDR3 is TGTGCCAGCAGCTTAGGTACCTACGAGCAGTACTTC. Translating gives CASSLGTYEQYF. This chain links TRBV11-2 with TRBJ2-7, with no clear D. The CDR3 has 12 amino acids. V lost 1 base to trimming and J lost 2 bases, with 3 bases between them. Per the germline V gene, CDR1 is SGHAT and CDR2 is FQNNGV.

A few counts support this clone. The CDR3 coding sequence is TGTGCCAGCAGTGATGGACTAGCGGTCTCCTACGAGCAGTACTTC. It is translated as CASSDGLAVSYEQYF. This rearrangement joins TRBV6-1 to TRBJ2-7, with 10 bases that match TRBD2. Germline V gene lookup returns CDR1 MNHNS and CDR2 SASEGT. V was pared by 3 bases and J by 0 bases, with 2 bases of the junction left unmatched. The CDR3 is 15 residues long.

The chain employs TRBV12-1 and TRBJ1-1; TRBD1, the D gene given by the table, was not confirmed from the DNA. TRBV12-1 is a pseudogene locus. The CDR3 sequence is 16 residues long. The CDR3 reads CASSFSEDRSNTEAFF. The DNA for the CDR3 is TGTGCCAGCAGCTTTTCCGAAGACAGGTCGAACACTGAAGCTTTCTTT.

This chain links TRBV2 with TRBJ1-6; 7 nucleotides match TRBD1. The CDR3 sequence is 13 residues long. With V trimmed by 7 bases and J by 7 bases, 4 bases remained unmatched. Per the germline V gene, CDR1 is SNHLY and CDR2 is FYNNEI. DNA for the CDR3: TGTGCCAGCAAAGGGACAGAAAATTCACCCCTCCACTTT. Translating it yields CASKGTENSPLHF.

CDR3 loop: CASATSISYNEQFF. CDR3 bases: TGTGCCAGCGCTACTAGTATCTCCTACAATGAGCAGTTCTTC. V usage is TRBV7-2 and J usage is TRBJ2-1; perhaps TRBD2 as D (5 bases). Germline CDR1 and CDR2: SGHTA and FQGNSA. The CDR3 has 14 amino acids. V was clipped by 8 bases and J by 0 bases, with 11 bases between them.

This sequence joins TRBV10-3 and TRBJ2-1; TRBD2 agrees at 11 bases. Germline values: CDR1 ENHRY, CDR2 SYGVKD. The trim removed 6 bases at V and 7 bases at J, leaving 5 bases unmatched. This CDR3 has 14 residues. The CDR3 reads CAIRTSGNSNEQFF. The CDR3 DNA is TGTGCCATCAGGACTAGCGGGAATTCAAATGAGCAGTTCTTC.

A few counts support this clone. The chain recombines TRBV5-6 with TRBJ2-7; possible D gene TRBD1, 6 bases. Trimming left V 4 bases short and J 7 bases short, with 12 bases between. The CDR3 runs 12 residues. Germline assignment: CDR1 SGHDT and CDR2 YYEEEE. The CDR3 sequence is CASSRYRVEQYF. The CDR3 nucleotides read TGTGCCAGCAGCCGCTACAGGGTTGAGCAGTACTTC.